Detailed here is one T cell receptor beta chain. What this receptor recognizes is not known. Base qualities are not recorded, but no much larger clone differs from it by a single base. In the prospective study, participants were about 18 to 89 years old, resided in 20 to 30 geographic areas of the United States, and were enrolled through a virtual design. To assign participants to cohorts, the prospective study relied on clinical history that participants themselves reported in a screening survey and a study questionnaire. For ImmuneRACE Cohort 3, a participant was defined as recovered based on two consecutive negative NP/OP PCR tests, clearance by a healthcare professional, or resolution of symptoms. In the prospective study, mobile phlebotomists collected whole blood, serum and a nasopharyngeal or oropharyngeal swab from each participant. Participants in the prospective study had the option to provide additional blood draws and questionnaires over a roughly 2-month period. Blood samples from the prospective study were shipped frozen or at room temperature prior to DNA extraction.

The immunoSEQ Assay, a bias-controlled multiplex PCR, was used to amplify TCRbeta CDR3 regions from genomic DNA. Turning to the authors' computational methods: Nucleated cell counts per sample were estimated from amplification of reference gene primers within the assay. Sequence reads were collapsed and filtered to measure the absolute abundance of every unique TCRbeta CDR3 rearrangement. Productive Simpson clonality was computed per sample as the square root of Simpson's diversity index over productive rearrangements. Held by TCRdb, this immuneACCESS table contains in-frame sequences only and omits some clones. Under half of the omission traces to an unresolved V gene where checked; the cause of the rest is unknown. That table supplies the V and J calls and clone size; D and trimming were determined from the DNA. The sample table holds over 150,000 clones, of which about 85% were seen once. Together, the top ten hold under 8% of the sample.

Here V drops 3 bases and J drops 6 bases, and the junction holds 10 bases not matched to any gene. The CDR3 measures 16 amino acids from cysteine to phenylalanine. Of all the DNA, just the CDR3 is kept, 48 bases in frame from base 1. Taken from the germline V gene, the CDR1 and CDR2 loops are MDHEN and SYDVKM. The source of the sample is a study of blood T cell repertoires in COVID-19 (dated by TCRdb to about 2020). Turning to the overall study: Samples covering the acute and convalescent phases of COVID-19 were provided by collaborators in the United States, Italy and Spain. The repertoires were made available in a free public database intended to serve as a resource for research on the immune response to SARS-CoV-2. The material from the prospective study consisted of cDNA or gDNA derived from T cells, B-cell-depleted T cells, or PBMCs. Samples came from the ongoing ImmuneRACE study (first 160 participants) plus 1,254 subjects from 6 global collaborators. A de-identified subject ID, COVID-19 status, age in years and sex were almost always included in the sample metadata. HLA class I and class II types, where available, came from metadata supplied by the sample provider rather than from assay-based typing. Deeply sampled blood TCRbeta repertoires from subjects exposed to, actively infected with, or recovered from COVID-19 were included in the dataset.

Results the study describes overall, beyond this receptor: The quantity of clinical and demographic metadata differed by source and by participant and was supplied without curation.

The V and J segments used are TRBV28 and TRBJ2-1, and TRBD1 aligns with 8 junction nucleotides. Sequencing was carried out using PBMCs or T cells enriched from blood (not recorded which). The receptor was isolated from a man in his forties who had recovered from COVID-19. The CDR3 reads as follows: CASSFFRDRLGNEQFF. The bases are TGTGCCAGCAGTTTCTTCCGGGACAGGCTTGGCAATGAGCAGTTCTTC.